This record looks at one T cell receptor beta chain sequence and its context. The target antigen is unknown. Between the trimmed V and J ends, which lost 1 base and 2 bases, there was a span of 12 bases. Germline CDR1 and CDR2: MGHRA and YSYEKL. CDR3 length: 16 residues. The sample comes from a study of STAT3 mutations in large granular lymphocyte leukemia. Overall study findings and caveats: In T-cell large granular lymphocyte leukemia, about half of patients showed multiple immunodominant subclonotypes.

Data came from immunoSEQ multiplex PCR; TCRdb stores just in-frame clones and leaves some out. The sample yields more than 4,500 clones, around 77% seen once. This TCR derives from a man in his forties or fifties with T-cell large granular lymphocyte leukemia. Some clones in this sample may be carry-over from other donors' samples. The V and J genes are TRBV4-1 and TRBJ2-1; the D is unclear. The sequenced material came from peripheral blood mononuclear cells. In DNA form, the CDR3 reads TGCGCCAGCAGCCAAGCGCGCATTCCGCCCTACAATGAGCAGTTCTTC. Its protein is CASSQARIPPYNEQFF.